This T cell receptor beta chain was sequenced in a study of CD8+ T cells in alopecia areata. The study, taken as a whole, reports: There were also resident alphabeta T cells of normal skin sequenced in scalp samples. The study found higher clonality in lesional than normal scalp, especially in alopecia totalis/universalis.

Those with alopecia areata gave lesional scalp punch biopsies and peripheral blood. Sorting of PBMCs yielded the CD4+ and CD8+ T cells. Turning to this clone: Its antigen remains unidentified.

Germline V gives CDR1 MDHEN, CDR2 SYDVKM. The CDR3 is 16 residues long. Trimming stripped 2 bases from V and 0 bases from J, with 10 bases between. Following extraction, RNA underwent reverse transcription to cDNA, which served as the sequencing template. Some clones are missing from TCRdb's copy, which holds only in-frame ones; the method was immunoSEQ multiplex PCR. Of around 80,000 clones in the sample, roughly 51% were seen once. The sample consisted of NKG2D-high CD8+ T cells sorted from blood. V usage is TRBV28 and J usage is TRBJ1-4; no definite D call. This clonotype was obtained from a human donor with alopecia areata. As DNA, the CDR3 is TGTGCCAGCAGTTTAGGACGGTTTGCAACTAATGAAAAACTGTTTTTT. Encoded protein: CASSLGRFATNEKLFF.